This TCR beta chain was profiled in a study of T-cell memory formation after mild COVID-19. Points from the study as a whole: The finding that pre-infection memory included some responding clones suggested that cross-reactive memory joined. Specificity for SARS-CoV-2 was not confirmed among the second-wave clones peaking on day 37.

This clonotype has a handful of counts. Its antigen is unknown. A 5'RACE reaction primed in the constant segment made cDNA libraries of TCR alpha and TCR beta, and these carried sample barcodes and UMIs. One entry per CDR3 protein, called by TCRdb with MiXCR from the 5' RACE reads. The data contain 400,000 to 450,000 distinct CDR3 sequences, under 20% of them singletons. The length of the CDR3 is 15 residues. CDR1 SGHRS and CDR2 YFSETQ come from the germline V gene. V trimming: 4 bases; J trimming: 3 bases; junction bases outside the gene matches: 5. The TCR was taken from a man between 18 and 29 years old who had mild COVID-19 (a few samples of this study predate the infection). Cell type and time point are not known. This chain uses TRBV5-1 with TRBJ1-4, with 8 bases aligning to TRBD1. Input material: PBMCs or a T cell subset sorted from them (not recorded which). In DNA, the CDR3 is TGCGCCAGCAGCGAATGGACAGGGCCTAATGAAAAACTGTTTTTT. As protein: CASSEWTGPNEKLFF.